This paragraph reports one T cell receptor (beta chain). Antigen specificity is unknown. The source of the sample is a study of T cell repertoires in cytomegalovirus infection. TCRdb re-analysed the reads in MiXCR, keeping a single row per CDR3 protein. The data hold some 940,000 distinct CDR3 sequences, with around 29% observed a single time. Material: cultured CD8+ T cells from PBMCs, obtained from culture after CMV antigen stimulation. This receptor was obtained from a human donor in good health (CMV status not recorded). Some clones in this sample may be carry-over from other donors' samples.

The CDR3 nucleotides are TGTGCCAGCAGTTATGGGACTAAAGAGACCCAGTACTTC. It is translated as CASSYGTKETQYF. The chain couples TRBV12-3 or TRBV12-4 to TRBJ2-5, with 7 bases identical to TRBD2. The CDR3 length is 13 residues. J lost 3 bases, V lost 4 bases, and 2 bases had no gene match.